This T cell receptor (beta chain) was identified during a study of beta chain features in type 1 diabetes. Study details: No patient-donor differences in age, gender, total cells or subset yield. The examined sorted cells totaled 110 million or so across samples. Study results and caveats: An over-representation of cells with high TCR expression could result from cDNA sequencing.

The sequenced template was cDNA made from the entire isolated RNA. The method was immunoSEQ multiplex PCR; TCRdb's version includes in-frame clones alone and lacks a portion of them. Among 450,000 to 600,000 clones, around 28% were seen once, and the ten largest hold around 0.065%. Based on CD45RO/CCR7/CD25/CD127/CD95/CD27, CD4+ regulatory, stem cell-like memory, naive and central memory cells were sorted. This clone was found a few times. The target antigen is unknown. Germline V lookup: CDR1 MGHDK, CDR2 SYGVNS. CDR3 length: 17 amino acids. Losses at the gene ends were 3 bases for V and 4 bases for J; bases not matched to a gene: 11.

This sequence originates from a man aged 18 to 29 in good health. V and J are TRBV25-1 and TRBJ2-3; 9 bases match TRBD2. The material sequenced was naive CD4+ T cells from blood. The CDR3 is CASSDPVGGRAADTQYF. In nucleotides, the CDR3 is TGTGCCAGCAGTGATCCCGTGGGCGGGAGGGCCGCAGATACGCAGTATTTT.